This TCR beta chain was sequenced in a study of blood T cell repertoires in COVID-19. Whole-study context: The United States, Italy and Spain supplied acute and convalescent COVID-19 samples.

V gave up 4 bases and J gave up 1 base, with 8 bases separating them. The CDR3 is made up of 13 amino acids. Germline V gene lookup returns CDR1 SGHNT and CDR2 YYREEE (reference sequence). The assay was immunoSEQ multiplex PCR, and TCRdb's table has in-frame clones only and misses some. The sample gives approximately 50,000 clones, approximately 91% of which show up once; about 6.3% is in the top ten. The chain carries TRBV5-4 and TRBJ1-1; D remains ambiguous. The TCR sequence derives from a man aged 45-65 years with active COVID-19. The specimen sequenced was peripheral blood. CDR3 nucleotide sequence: TGTGCCAGCAGCGATAGTAAGAACACTGAAGCTTTCTTT. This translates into CASSDSKNTEAFF.